This T cell receptor (beta chain) was documented in a study of T cells in narcolepsy (dated by TCRdb to 2017 to 2018). Regarding the study in general: Healthy control donors were enrolled in the study alongside patients who had narcolepsy type 1 or type 2 (NT1, NT2). To look for autoreactive T cells in narcolepsy patients that target self-antigens of hypocretin neurons (hypocretin, TRIB2), the study used TCR Vbeta sequencing to follow clonotypes in blood and CSF.

Libraries were built with the immunoSEQ multiplex PCR assay. TCRdb holds this immuneACCESS table with in-frame rearrangements only. Some clones are missing; in checked studies, unresolved V genes explain under half, and the rest has no known cause. The sample data list fewer than 40,000 clones, and approximately 84% of these were observed just once. Roughly 1.3% of the sample goes to the ten largest clones. From a lookup of the germline V gene, CDR1 and CDR2 are SGHRS and YFSETQ. From V the trimming removes 0 bases and from J it removes 5 bases, while the gene matches leave 4 bases of the junction unaccounted for. The CDR3 numbers 16 residues from cysteine through phenylalanine. The only DNA kept is the CDR3, 48 bases in frame from the first base. A remark on this clone: Its target antigen remains unknown. The sample holds no much larger clone one base away, and base qualities are not on file.

Overall study results and their limits: Certain blood memory CD4+ repertoires from patients and controls had no sequences that matched autoreactive T cell clones. According to the report, autoreactive clonotypes were detected serially in the blood of the same patients and of different patients, but not in healthy controls. Numbers of sequenced blood memory CD4+ clonotypes were comparable, averaging around 40,000 in patients and roughly 32,000 in controls. Plots comparing CSF and blood CD4+ T cell clonotypes from the same patient highlighted HCRT-specific and TRIB2-specific autoreactive clonotypes.

For TCR Vbeta sequencing, memory CD4+ T cells were sorted ex vivo from the peripheral blood of narcolepsy patients and healthy controls. Sequencing was done on a sample of CD45RA- memory CD4+ T cells from PBMCs. The cell subset or site label here, explained by the study, means: memory T cells sorted ex vivo from peripheral blood. The origin of this receptor is a human donor with narcolepsy. This chain joins TRBV5-1 to TRBJ2-5, and 13 junction bases match TRBD2. For the CDR3, the sequence is CASSLGLAGGAETQYF. The base sequence is TGCGCCAGCAGCTTGGGACTAGCGGGGGGCGCGGAGACCCAGTACTTC.